The 13 T cell receptor beta chains in this list originate from one sample, sequenced in a study of control samples from healthy donors and cancer patients. This table comes from immunoSEQ multiplex PCR, and its TCRdb copy is limited to in-frame clones, with some not included. This sample carries 150,000 or so clones, roughly 94% of them seen once, and the ten largest clones take about 5.6%. The sequenced material came from blood. The receptors were gathered from a middle-aged man in good health.

This chain links TRBV3-1 (or the pseudogene TRBV3-2) with TRBJ2-7; TRBD2 agrees at 9 bases. V trimming: 4 bases; J trimming: 1 base; junction bases outside the gene matches: 5. Germline values: CDR1 LGHDT, CDR2 YNNKEL (reference sequence). The CDR3 extends over 15 amino acids. This CDR3 reads CASSPAAGGSYEQYF. The CDR3 nucleotides are TGTGCCAGCAGCCCCGCCGCGGGGGGGTCCTACGAGCAGTACTTC.

The chain uses TRBV6-5 and TRBJ1-1; TRBD1 matches 8 bases. J lost 5 bases, V lost 6 bases, and 5 bases had no gene match. Germline CDR1 is MNHEY and CDR2 is SVGAGI. The CDR3 spans 13 residues. This CDR3 is CASSQGAWTEAFF. Written as DNA, the CDR3 is TGTGCCAGCAGCCAGGGGGCTTGGACTGAAGCTTTCTTT.

V is TRBV2 and J is TRBJ2-7; no clear D. The CDR3 is 15 residues long. The V gene lost 1 base and the J gene lost 2 bases, with 12 bases spanning the gap. The germline CDR1 and CDR2 sequences are SNHLY and FYNNEI. The CDR3 region is CASSEGASSAYEQYF. The CDR3 nucleotides read TGTGCCAGCAGTGAAGGGGCGAGTTCGGCCTACGAGCAGTACTTC.

The rearrangement links TRBV5-6 to TRBJ1-5; D gene unclear. The length of the CDR3 is 14 residues. The V end lost 2 bases, the J end lost 4 bases, and 10 bases lay between the germline ends. Germline assignment: CDR1 SGHDT and CDR2 YYEEEE. CDR3 residues: CASSFPEKNQPQHF. The DNA for the CDR3 is TGTGCCAGCAGCTTCCCGGAGAAGAATCAGCCCCAGCATTTT.

This clone has just one count. This chain connects TRBV5-6 to TRBJ1-5, with TRBD1 matching over 7 bases. This CDR3 contains 17 residues. Germline CDR1 is SGHDT and CDR2 is YYEEEE. J gave up 0 bases and V 4 bases, and 10 bases lay outside the gene matches. CDR3 sequence reads: CASSRTLTGNSNQPQHF. CDR3 nucleotides: TGTGCCAGCAGCCGGACACTGACAGGGAATAGCAATCAGCCCCAGCATTTT.

The V gene is TRBV5-4, the J gene TRBJ2-5, with 8 bases matching TRBD2. V lost 2 bases to trimming and J lost 3 bases; unmatched junction nucleotides: 3. The CDR3 sequence is 14 residues long. The germline CDR1 and CDR2 sequences are SGHNT and YYREEE (reference sequence). The CDR3 nucleotides are TGTGCCAGCAGCTTTTCGGGGGGGGAAGAGACCCAGTACTTC. Protein: CASSFSGGEETQYF.

The V gene is TRBV7-9, the J gene TRBJ1-2; TRBD1 matches 8 bases. J was trimmed by 4 bases and V by 3 bases; bases with no gene match: 7. The CDR3 spans 15 residues. Germline V gene lookup returns CDR1 SEHNR and CDR2 FQNEAQ (reference sequence). The CDR3 DNA follows: TGTGCCAGCAGCTTTGGACAGGGAGACGGCTATGGCTACACCTTC. Amino acids: CASSFGQGDGYGYTF.

This rearrangement joins TRBV19 to TRBJ1-1; D gene ambiguous. V dropped 0 bases and J dropped 3 bases, with 5 bases sitting between them. Germline V gene lookup returns CDR1 LNHDA and CDR2 SQIVND (reference sequence). The CDR3 loop spans 13 amino acids. The DNA for the CDR3 is TGTGCCAGTAGTATAGATCGGTACACTGAAGCTTTCTTT. This sequence encodes CASSIDRYTEAFF.

The chain uses TRBV5-1 and TRBJ2-2; 10 positions agree with TRBD1. Germline CDR1 SGHRS, CDR2 YFSETQ. The CDR3 covers 16 residues. With V trimmed by 1 base and J by 6 bases, 6 bases remained unmatched. The CDR3, as DNA: TGCGCCAGCAGCTTGCTCGCCGGGACAGGGGCCGGGGAGCTGTTTTTT. As protein: CASSLLAGTGAGELFF.

V gene TRBV18 combines with J gene TRBJ1-2; no clear D gene. This CDR3 is built from 14 residues. Trimming took 0 bases from V and 1 from J, leaving 6 bases between them. CDR1 and CDR2 (germline): KGHSH, LQKENI. In nucleotides, the CDR3 is TGTGCCAGCTCACCACCGACCATTAACTATGGCTACACCTTC. It translates to CASSPPTINYGYTF.

The chain carries TRBV3-1 (or the pseudogene TRBV3-2) and TRBJ1-1; perhaps TRBD1 as D (6 bases). From germline, CDR1 is LGHDT and CDR2 YNNKEL (reference sequence). V lost 6 bases and J lost 4, with 15 bases in between. The CDR3 has 14 residues. CDR3 loop: CASSQQGEGTEAFF. The DNA of the CDR3 is TGTGCCAGCAGTCAACAGGGTGAGGGCACTGAAGCTTTCTTT.

The chain links TRBV2 to TRBJ1-1; 7 bases agree with TRBD1. With V trimmed by 6 bases and J by 4 bases, 8 bases remained unmatched. Germline V gene sequence: CDR1 SNHLY, CDR2 FYNNEI. CDR3 size: 14 residues. CDR3 nucleotide sequence: TGTGCCAGCAGCCCTACAGGGGTGGGCACTGAAGCTTTCTTT. Amino acid sequence: CASSPTGVGTEAFF. Full variable domain (outside the CDR3, taken from reference TRBV2 and TRBJ1-1): EPEVTQTPSHQVTQMGQEVILRCVPISNHLYFYWYRQILGQKVEFLVSFYNNEISEKSEIFDDQFSVERPDGSNFTLKIRSTKLEDSAMYFCASSPTGVGTEAFFGQGTRLTVV.

This chain connects TRBV19 to TRBJ1-3; D possibly corresponds to TRBD1 (6 bases). The CDR3 extends over 14 amino acids. Germline CDR1 LNHDA, CDR2 SQIVND (reference sequence). The V and J ends lost 3 bases and 0 bases respectively, with 6 bases between them. This CDR3 reads CASSMGASGNTIYF. Here the CDR3 DNA reads TGTGCCAGTAGTATGGGGGCCTCTGGAAACACCATATATTTT.